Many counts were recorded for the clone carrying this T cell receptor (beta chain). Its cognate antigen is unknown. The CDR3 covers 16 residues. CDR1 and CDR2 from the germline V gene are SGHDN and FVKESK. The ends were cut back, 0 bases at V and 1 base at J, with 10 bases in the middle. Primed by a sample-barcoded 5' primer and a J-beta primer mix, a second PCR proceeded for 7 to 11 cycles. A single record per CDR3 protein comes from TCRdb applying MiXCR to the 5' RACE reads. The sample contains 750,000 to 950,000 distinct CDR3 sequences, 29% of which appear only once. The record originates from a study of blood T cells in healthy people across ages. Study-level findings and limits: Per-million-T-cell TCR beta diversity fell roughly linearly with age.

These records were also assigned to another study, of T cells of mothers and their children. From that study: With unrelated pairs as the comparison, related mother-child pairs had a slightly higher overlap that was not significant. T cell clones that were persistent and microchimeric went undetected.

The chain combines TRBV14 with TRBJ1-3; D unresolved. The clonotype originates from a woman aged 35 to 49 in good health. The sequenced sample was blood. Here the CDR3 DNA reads TGTGCCAGCAGCCAAGACGTCTTGGGTTCTGGAAACACCATATATTTT. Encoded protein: CASSQDVLGSGNTIYF. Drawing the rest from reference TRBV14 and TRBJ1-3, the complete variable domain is EAGVTQFPSHSVIEKGQTVTLRCDPISGHDNLYWYRRVMGKEIKFLLHFVKESKQDESGMPNNRFLAERTGGTYSTLKVQPAELEDSGVYFCASSQDVLGSGNTIYFGEGSWLTVV.